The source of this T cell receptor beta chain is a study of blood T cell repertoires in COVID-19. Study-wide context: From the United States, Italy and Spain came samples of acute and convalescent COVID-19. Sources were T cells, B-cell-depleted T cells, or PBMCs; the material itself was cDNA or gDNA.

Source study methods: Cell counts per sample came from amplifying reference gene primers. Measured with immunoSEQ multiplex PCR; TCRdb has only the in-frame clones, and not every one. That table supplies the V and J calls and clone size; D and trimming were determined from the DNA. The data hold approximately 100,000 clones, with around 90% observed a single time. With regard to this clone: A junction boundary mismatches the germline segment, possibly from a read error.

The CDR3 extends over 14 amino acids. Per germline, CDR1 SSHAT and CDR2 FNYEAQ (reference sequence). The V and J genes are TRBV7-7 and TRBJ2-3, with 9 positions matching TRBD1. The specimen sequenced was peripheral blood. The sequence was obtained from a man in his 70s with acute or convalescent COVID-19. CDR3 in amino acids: CASSPGQGSDTQYF. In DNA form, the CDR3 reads TGTGCTAGCAGCCCGGGACAGGGTTCGGATACGCAGTATTTT.